Listed below are T cell receptor beta chains from one sample, sequenced in a study of T-cell reconstitution after alpha-beta-depleted transplantation in children. Each CDR3 protein gets one entry after TCRdb re-called the PCR reads with MiXCR. The sample shows about a million distinct CDR3 sequences, less than 30% of them seen only once. The sequencing used PBMCs, mostly from graft donor cells, collected 360 days after TCRalphabeta/CD19-depleted stem cell transplant. The origin of the receptors is a boy younger than two who had a stem cell transplant for SCID, so the T cells may come from the graft donor. The CDR3 runs from the conserved cysteine through the conserved F or W. A D gene is named only where the DNA matches it firmly. Clone size appears in some rows only: once, few, many, or a class for an expanded clone.

v_gene	j_gene	d_gene	abundance	CDR3nt	CDR3aa
TRBV7-2	TRBJ2-1	-	once	TGTGCCAGCAGCTTAGACGGGCGGGGGCTTCAGGAGCAGTTCTTC	CASSLDGRGLQEQFF
TRBV20-1	TRBJ2-2	-	-	TGCAGTGCCGGACTCGGCACTAACACCGGGGAGCTGTTTTTT	CSAGLGTNTGELFF
TRBV7-8	TRBJ1-1	-	few	TGTGCCAGCAGCTTAGGCCAGATGGACGGCATGAACACTGAAGCTTTCTTT	CASSLGQMDGMNTEAFF
TRBV7-2	TRBJ2-3	TRBD2	-	TGTGCCAGCAGCTCCCGCGGAGCGGGGGAAAACACGAATACGCAGTATTTT	CASSSRGAGENTNTQYF
TRBV7-2	TRBJ2-4	-	few	TGTGCCAGCAGCTCAGGAAACATTCAGTACTTC	CASSSGNIQYF
TRBV7-2	TRBJ2-1	-	-	TGTGCCAGCAGCCCACAGGTGCGGAGCTCCTACAATGAGCAGTTCTTC	CASSPQVRSSYNEQFF
TRBV2	TRBJ2-4	-	-	TGTGCCAGCAGTGGCGTGGAAAACATTCAGTACTTC	CASSGVENIQYF
TRBV4-1	TRBJ2-1	TRBD1	-	TGCGCCAGCAGCCAAGATGGGCAGGGGGCCTGGCGATTATACAATGAGCAGTTCTTC	CASSQDGQGAWRLYNEQFF
TRBV20-1	TRBJ2-7	-	few	TGCAGTGCTAGTGCGGCAGGTTACTACGAGCAGTACTTC	CSASAAGYYEQYF
TRBV6-2/TRBV6-3	TRBJ1-5	-	-	TGTGCCAGCAGTTACTCGAGTGGGGGGAGCTTTAGCAATCAGCCCCAGCATTTT	CASSYSSGGSFSNQPQHF
TRBV3-1	TRBJ2-1	-	-	TGTGCCAGCAGCCAATCAGGCGGGTCCCGATTCTCCTACAATGAGCAGTTCTTC	CASSQSGGSRFSYNEQFF
TRBV12-3/TRBV12-4	TRBJ1-1	TRBD1	few	TGTGCCAGCAGTTTTACAGGGGGACTGAACACTGAAGCTTTCTTT	CASSFTGGLNTEAFF
TRBV10-3	TRBJ1-1	-	few	TGTGCCATCAGTCGGGTCGGGACTGAAGCTTTCTTT	CAISRVGTEAFF
TRBV7-9	TRBJ2-2	TRBD1	few	TGTGCCAGCAGCCCTCGACAGGGTGGGGAGCTGTTTTTT	CASSPRQGGELFF
TRBV10-3	TRBJ2-2	TRBD1	-	TGTGCCATCAACCCAGGACAGGGGGCCGGGGAGCTGTTTTTT	CAINPGQGAGELFF
TRBV20-1	TRBJ2-7	-	few	TGCAGTGCTAGGAAGGGCTACGAGCAGTACTTC	CSARKGYEQYF
TRBV2	TRBJ2-7	TRBD1	-	TGTGCCAGCCAGGGACAGGGGTACGAGCAGTACTTC	CASQGQGYEQYF
TRBV29-1	TRBJ1-4	-	-	TGCAGCGTCGGGTTAAGTGAAAAACTGTTTTTT	CSVGLSEKLFF
TRBV6-1	TRBJ1-1	-	few	TGTGCCAGCAGTGAACCGGGCAGTGGTGAAGCTTTCTTT	CASSEPGSGEAFF
TRBV24-1	TRBJ1-5	TRBD1	-	TGTGCCACCAGTGATCTCGACAGGGGGCAGAATCAGCCCCAGCATTTT	CATSDLDRGQNQPQHF
TRBV28	TRBJ1-1	-	few	TGTGCCAGCACCCCCTCGGGGCAGTACACTGAAGCTTTCTTT	CASTPSGQYTEAFF
TRBV20-1	TRBJ1-6	TRBD1	-	TGCAGTGCTAGAGACCCGACAGGGGCCTATAATTCACCCCTCCACTTT	CSARDPTGAYNSPLHF
TRBV20-1	TRBJ2-1	-	few	TGCAGTGCTAAACGGGGTTCCTACAATGAGCAGTTCTTC	CSAKRGSYNEQFF
TRBV6-5	TRBJ2-2	-	-	TGTGCCAGCAGTTACTCGGTCTTCAGGGCGGGGACCGGGGAGCTGTTTTTT	CASSYSVFRAGTGELFF
TRBV20-1	TRBJ2-1	-	-	TGCAGTGCTGCTACAGGTCTAGGTTCCTACAATGAGCAGTTCTTC	CSAATGLGSYNEQFF
TRBV24-1	TRBJ2-2	-	-	TGTGCCACCAGTGATTTATCGGAGGGAGACACCGGGGAGCTGTTTTTT	CATSDLSEGDTGELFF
TRBV7-2	TRBJ1-1	-	-	TGTGCCAGCAGCTTAGAAATGGCCAGCGCTTACACTGAAGCTTTCTTT	CASSLEMASAYTEAFF
TRBV5-1	TRBJ2-3	-	many	TGCGCCAGCACGGAGGGCGAACGCACAGATACGCAGTATTTT	CASTEGERTDTQYF
TRBV20-1	TRBJ1-2	-	-	TGCAGTGCTAGAGCCGGGACGGATTATGGCTACACCTTC	CSARAGTDYGYTF
TRBV20-1	TRBJ2-2	-	-	TGCAGTGCTAGAGCCGGGGCCGGGGAGCTGTTTTTT	CSARAGAGELFF
TRBV28	TRBJ2-2	TRBD1	few	TGTGCCAGCAGAACCCAGGGGGCGCGGACCGGGGAGCTGTTTTTT	CASRTQGARTGELFF
TRBV20-1	TRBJ1-6	-	few	TGCAGTGCTAGAGATATCCCCGGGTCACCCCTCCACTTT	CSARDIPGSPLHF